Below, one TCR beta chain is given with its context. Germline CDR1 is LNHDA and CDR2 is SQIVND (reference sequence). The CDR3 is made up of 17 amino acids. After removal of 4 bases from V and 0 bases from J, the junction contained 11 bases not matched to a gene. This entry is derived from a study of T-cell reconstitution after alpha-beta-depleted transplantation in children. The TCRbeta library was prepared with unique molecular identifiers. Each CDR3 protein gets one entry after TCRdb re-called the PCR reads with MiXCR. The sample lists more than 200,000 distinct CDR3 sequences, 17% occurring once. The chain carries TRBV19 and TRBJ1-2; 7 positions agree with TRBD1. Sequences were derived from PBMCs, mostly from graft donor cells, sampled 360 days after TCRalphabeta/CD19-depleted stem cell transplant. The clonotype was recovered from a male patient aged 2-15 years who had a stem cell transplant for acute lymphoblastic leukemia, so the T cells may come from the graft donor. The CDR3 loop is CASSTTGTVPTNYGYTF. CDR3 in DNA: TGTGCCAGTAGTACAACCGGGACAGTACCTACTAACTATGGCTACACCTTC.